Following are 20 T cell receptor beta chains from one sample sequenced in a study of beta chain features in type 1 diabetes. Study conclusions and caveats: Type 1 diabetes patients showed a moderate but significant shortening of TCRB CDR3s in all four CD4+ subsets.

What these receptors recognize is not known. Expressed TCRB transcripts were sequenced because the isolated RNA had all been reverse transcribed beforehand. Clones were sequenced by immunoSEQ multiplex PCR, and TCRdb holds only the in-frame ones, with some missing. Seen here are about 710,000 clones, more than 13% observed once, and the top ten hold just under 0.04%. Sequencing was carried out using naive CD4+ T cells from blood. These receptors were taken from a man between 18 and 29 years old with type 1 diabetes.

This clone was seen a few times. The chain uses TRBV4-3 and TRBJ2-5; 9 nucleotides align to TRBD2. V gave up 1 base and J gave up 5 bases; unmatched junction bases: 5. CDR3 length equals 15 residues. Germline V lookup: CDR1 LGHNA, CDR2 YSLEER. Written as DNA, the CDR3 is TGCGCCAGCAGCCAAGGCCCAGCGGGGGGTGAGACCCAGTACTTC. Encoded protein: CASSQGPAGGETQYF.

This clone was recorded a few times. J is TRBJ1-6 and V is TRBV28, with unresolved D. There are 14 residues in the CDR3. V dropped 2 bases and J dropped 1 base, with 3 bases sitting between them. Germline loops: CDR1 MDHEN, CDR2 SYDVKM. The CDR3 DNA is TGTGCCAGCAGTTTAAGGTCCTATAATTCACCCCTCCACTTT. Its protein is CASSLRSYNSPLHF.

There are a few counts of this clone. This sequence joins TRBV7-8 and TRBJ1-2; D is perhaps TRBD1 (5 bases). The CDR3 spans 13 residues. The germline gives CDR1 SGHVS, CDR2 FQNEAQ. V was cut by 4 bases and J by 6 bases, with 12 bases left in between. The CDR3 spells CASSSRKGNGYTF. CDR3 DNA: TGTGCCAGCAGCTCGAGGAAGGGGAATGGCTACACCTTC.

This clone was found a few times. The J gene is TRBJ2-3, the V gene TRBV9; D unclear. V was shortened by 4 bases and J by 2 bases, with 11 bases between the two germline ends. The CDR3 loop spans 14 amino acids. CDR1 and CDR2 (germline): SGDLS, YYNGEE. CDR3 loop: CASSRVAYTDTQYF. The CDR3 DNA reads as TGTGCCAGCAGCCGGGTAGCCTACACAGATACGCAGTATTTT.

The chain joins TRBV4-2 to TRBJ2-3, with TRBD2 matching over 9 bases. V gave up 5 bases and J gave up 8 bases; unmatched junction bases: 8. Germline-derived CDR1 and CDR2 are LGHNA and YNFKEQ. The length of the CDR3 is 14 residues. In DNA, the CDR3 is TGTGCCAGCAGCTTCAGGACTAGCGAGGGTACGCAGTATTTT. This translates into CASSFRTSEGTQYF.

The V gene is TRBV30, the J gene TRBJ2-1; tentatively, D is TRBD1 (6 bases). Looked up from germline, CDR1 is GTSNPN and CDR2 is SVGIG (reference sequence). The CDR3 consists of 11 residues. Trimming removed 4 bases at V and 7 bases at J, with 8 bases between. Written as DNA, the CDR3 is TGTGCCTGGACAGGGGCTAATGAGCAGTTCTTC. This encodes CAWTGANEQFF.

This clone was counted between two and nine times. CDR3 coding DNA: TGTGCCAGCAGCGTCAAGACAGGGGGTGGGGAGACCCAGTACTTC. Translation: CASSVKTGGGETQYF. This chain joins TRBV9 and TRBJ2-5; 9 positions match TRBD1. V lost 2 bases and J lost 5; bases outside the gene matches: 7. Germline CDR1 and CDR2: SGDLS and YYNGEE. The CDR3 consists of 15 residues. Full variable domain (missing parts from reference TRBV9 and TRBJ2-5): DSGVTQTPKHLITATGQRVTLRCSPRSGDLSVYWYQQSLDQGLQFLIQYYNGEERAKGNILERFSAQQFPDLHSELNLSSLELGDSALYFCASSVKTGGGETQYFGPGTRLLVL.

The chain has TRBV27 and TRBJ2-2; D may match TRBD1 or TRBD2 (5 bases each). The CDR3 length is 13 residues. Trimming cost V 2 bases and J 7 bases, with 8 bases left between them. Germline lookup yields CDR1 MNHEY and CDR2 SMNVEV (reference sequence). CDR3 coding DNA: TGTGCCAGCAGTTTAATGAGGGGCGGGGAGCTGTTTTTT. It codes for CASSLMRGGELFF.

Of note for this clone: Within the sample, other DNA sequences also encode this same CDR3. The V gene is TRBV7-9, the J gene TRBJ1-1, with 9 nucleotides matching TRBD1. V lost 5 bases to trimming and J lost 2 bases; unmatched junction nucleotides: 6. This CDR3 spans 15 amino acids. From germline, CDR1 is SEHNR and CDR2 FQNEAQ (reference sequence). The CDR3 nucleotides read TGTGCCAGCAGCCCCAGACAGGGGGGTAACACTGAAGCTTTCTTT. Residues: CASSPRQGGNTEAFF.

The chain links TRBV13 to TRBJ1-3, with 7 bases lining up with TRBD1. V was pared by 4 bases and J by 0 bases, with 6 bases of the junction left unmatched. This CDR3 has 16 residues. CDR1 and CDR2 from the germline V gene are PRHDT and FYEKMQ (reference sequence). The CDR3 nucleotides are TGTGCCAGCAGCTCCCGGGACAGACTCTCTGGAAACACCATATATTTT. Encoded protein: CASSSRDRLSGNTIYF.

A few counts support this clone. The chain joins TRBV14 to TRBJ2-1; D gene ambiguous. Trimming pared 1 base from V and 4 bases from J, leaving 8 bases between. The CDR3 runs to 14 residues. CDR1 is SGHDN and CDR2 is FVKESK in the germline V gene. The DNA for the CDR3 is TGTGCCAGCAGCCAAGCAACGGTATACAATGAGCAGTTCTTC. Its translation: CASSQATVYNEQFF.

V and J are TRBV2 and TRBJ2-5; 11 bases are shared with TRBD2. Trimming removed 2 bases from V and 6 bases from J; junction bases left unmatched: 8. The CDR3 is 16 residues long. Germline V gene lookup returns CDR1 SNHLY and CDR2 FYNNEI. The chain's CDR3 is CASSEMASGRRKTQYF. For the CDR3, the DNA is TGTGCCAGCAGTGAAATGGCTAGCGGGAGGAGAAAGACCCAGTACTTC.

The chain employs TRBV27 and TRBJ2-2; unclear D gene. Germline V lookup: CDR1 MNHEY, CDR2 SMNVEV (reference sequence). The V and J ends lost 4 bases and 0 bases respectively, with 12 bases between them. There are 16 residues in the CDR3. CDR3 sequence reads: CASSSHGVANTGELFF. CDR3 DNA sequence: TGTGCCAGCAGTTCCCATGGCGTCGCGAACACCGGGGAGCTGTTTTTT.

The V and J genes are TRBV6-5 and TRBJ2-5; D is ambiguous. This CDR3 comprises 14 residues. Germline V gene sequence: CDR1 MNHEY, CDR2 SVGAGI. The V and J ends lost 0 bases and 2 bases respectively, with 7 bases between them. The CDR3 nucleotides read TGTGCCAGCAGTTACTCTAGTCGGCAAGAGACCCAGTACTTC. Translating gives CASSYSSRQETQYF.

This clone turned up a few times. The chain links TRBV29-1 to TRBJ2-5, with D perhaps matching TRBD2 (5 bases). From germline, CDR1 is SQVTM and CDR2 ANQGSEA. Trimming removed 5 bases at V and 1 base at J, with 14 bases between. The CDR3 runs to 14 residues. The DNA for the CDR3 is TGCAGCGTTACCCCCCCTAGCATCCAAGAGACCCAGTACTTC. It yields the protein CSVTPPSIQETQYF.

This clone has just a few counts. The V call is TRBV6-6, the J call TRBJ1-1; 7 bases match TRBD1. V was clipped by 5 bases and J by 7 bases; unmatched bases: 7. Germline V gene lookup returns CDR1 MNHNY and CDR2 SVGAGI (reference sequence). CDR3 length: 13 residues. CDR3 residues: CASSTGQRNEAFF. CDR3 DNA sequence: TGTGCCAGCAGTACGGGACAGCGGAATGAAGCTTTCTTT.

This clone has only a few counts. J is TRBJ2-7 and V is TRBV5-1; D may be TRBD1 (6 bases). This CDR3 is 14 amino acids long. Trimming shortened V by 3 bases and J by 7 bases, and 17 bases separated the two germline ends. Germline V gene sequence: CDR1 SGHRS, CDR2 YFSETQ. CDR3: CASSSLTGPREQYF. The CDR3 bases are TGCGCCAGCAGCTCATTGACAGGTCCGAGGGAGCAGTACTTC.

The sample holds a few counts of this clone. The J gene is TRBJ2-1, the V gene TRBV5-1, with a possible D match to TRBD1 (5 bases). Germline CDR1 and CDR2: SGHRS and YFSETQ. The V end was cut by 3 bases, the J end by 1 base, with 14 bases between. The CDR3 loop spans 16 amino acids. The CDR3 sequence: CASSSDSKPSYNEQFF. CDR3 nucleotides: TGCGCCAGCAGCTCCGACAGTAAACCTTCCTACAATGAGCAGTTCTTC.

This clone was seen more than once but under ten times. As DNA, the CDR3 is TGTGCCAGCAGCCAAGGCGGGGGCCAGACCGGGGAGCTGTTTTTT. Protein: CASSQGGGQTGELFF. V is TRBV4-2 and J is TRBJ2-2; a possible D gene is TRBD2 (7 bases). V lost 1 base to trimming and J lost 5 bases, with 11 bases between them. Germline lookup yields CDR1 LGHNA and CDR2 YNFKEQ. The CDR3 is 15 residues long.

In its sample, this clone was seen a few times. This chain joins TRBV7-2 and TRBJ2-1; the D call may be TRBD1 or TRBD2 (6 bases each). The germline gives CDR1 SGHTA, CDR2 FQGNSA. This CDR3 has 13 amino acids. V was pared by 1 base and J by 9 bases, with 10 bases between. CDR3 DNA sequence: TGTGCCAGCAGCTTAGTGGGGGGCCCTGAGCAGTTCTTC. Amino acid sequence: CASSLVGGPEQFF.